This T cell receptor beta chain was sequenced in a study of metastatic and nonmetastatic thyroid tumors. The overall study: Malignant thyroid and benign thyroid patients provided blood and tumor or nodule tissue whose repertoires were compared.

Study processing details: Construction of a distant-metastasis classifier for papillary thyroid cancer relied on CDR3 differences across clinicopathological groups. TCRdb reanalyzed the PCR reads via MiXCR. These V and J calls rely on TCRdb rather than the paper's analysis. This sample carries roughly 57,000 clones, 20% to 25% of them seen once, and the ten largest clones take roughly 4.2%. All patients were untreated before thyroid surgery. This clone appeared many times. Its antigen is not known. V lost 2 bases and J 4 bases, leaving 19 bases between the germline ends. The CDR3 runs 17 residues. The germline gives CDR1 SGHKS, CDR2 YYEKEE (reference sequence). General study points: According to reports, the diversity of TCR beta was significantly higher in malignant thyroid tumors than in benign nodules, and this held in both blood and tumor samples.

What was sequenced was blood. The TCR comes from a female donor with papillary thyroid cancer or a benign thyroid nodule (not recorded which). Some clones in this sample may be carry-over from other donors' samples. J is TRBJ2-4 and V is TRBV5-5; tentatively, D is TRBD1 or TRBD2 (5 bases each). The CDR3 spells CASSFGTELSGKNIQYF. CDR3 in DNA: TGTGCCAGCAGCTTCGGGACGGAGCTAAGCGGTAAAAACATTCAGTACTTC.